Included here is one TCR beta chain sequence, with context. This specimen belongs to a study of T cell changes during pregnancy in multiple sclerosis. Sequencing was performed with immunoSEQ multiplex PCR; in TCRdb, only in-frame clones are kept and a portion is missing. In the table there are roughly 49,000 clones, 92% of which are singletons. V lost 6 bases to trimming and J lost 2 bases; unmatched junction nucleotides: 7. This CDR3 spans 14 amino acids. Germline V lookup: CDR1 SGHTA, CDR2 FQGNSA. The chain employs TRBV7-2 and TRBJ2-7; 7 positions agree with TRBD2. This clonotype was obtained from a female donor in good health, enrolled as a control in a pregnancy study. Sequenced here: CD4+ T cells from peripheral blood mononuclear cells, sampled in the second trimester of pregnancy. This chain's CDR3 is CASSRRRGTYEQYF. CDR3 nucleotides: TGTGCCAGCAGTCGTAGGCGGGGGACCTACGAGCAGTACTTC.